This record looks at one T cell receptor (beta chain) sequence and its context. Its antigen remains unidentified. No per-base quality is available; no much larger clone lies one base away. This entry belongs to a study of T cell responses to AZD1222 COVID-19 vaccine (dated by TCRdb to the early 2020s). At the level of the whole study: Because spike-specific TCR depth and breadth did not differ between the two schedules, AZD1222 recipients who got a second dose at roughly 4 weeks were pooled with those who got a second dose at roughly 12 weeks. TCR sequencing covered fewer than 250 trial participants: 200 to 220 given two doses of AZD1222 and some 25 given two doses of MenACWY control vaccine. Enrollment into the trials was organized by age into subgroups of 18-55, 56-69 and 70-plus years, and those subgroups contained roughly 150, 30 and 60 TCR-sequenced participants, respectively. The paper as a whole reports these results and caveats: Reportedly, close to half of the unique spike-specific TCRs recognized epitopes lying outside the regions that are mutated in the B.1.351 and B.1.1.7 variants. A significant rise in spike-specific TCR breadth and depth was observed after two AZD1222 doses relative to day 0 and relative to MenACWY recipients. Participants were mostly white British, with more females than males. The authors suggested clonal diversity may have been underestimated. No day 14 peak-response samples were available, so repertoires were characterized only after the peak T cell response. Conclusions about previously exposed vaccinees are limited, since just five or six AZD1222 recipients were seropositive for SARS-CoV-2 at baseline. CD4 TCRs associated with the vaccine covered the entire spike protein, and the dominant responses were in regions 160-218 and 743-854. In the small 56-69-year group, the increase in depth fell short of significance, most likely because of low power.

In the paper's terms, the time point label means: baseline before first vaccination. Vaccinee samples came from UK trials COV001 and COV002, including a single-blind randomized controlled phase 2/3 trial of AZD1222 (ChAdOx1 nCoV-19) in healthy adults. For TCRbeta chain sequencing, PBMC samples were collected from trial participants at day 0 and at day 28 after the second dose. V and J lose 7 bases and 0 bases, and a span of 15 bases separates them. Spanning cysteine to phenylalanine, the CDR3 consists of 15 amino acids. The CDR3 DNA has 45 bases and is translated from base 1. CDR1 SNHLY and CDR2 FYNNEI were looked up in the germline V gene. The CDR3 regions of human TCRbeta chains were analyzed by immunosequencing. The study's own analysis went as follows. TCRs in the repertoires were compared against a reference library of SARS-CoV-2-specific TCRs that had been generated with the MIRA antigen-specificity platform. Breadth was defined as the fraction of unique TCRs that were SARS-CoV-2-associated, and depth was defined as the fraction of total T cells that were SARS-CoV-2-associated. Using the MIRA data, each spike-specific TCR was mapped to the spike region that the TCR reacts to and placed in a CD4 or CD8 class. Log10-transformed breadth and depth values were compared by one-way ANOVA with Sidak's multiple comparisons tests. This immuneACCESS table, as held by TCRdb, lists in-frame sequences with V and J called but not all clones. Of the missing ones, under half trace to an unresolved V gene in checked studies; the others have no known cause. The DNA gave D and trimming, while V, J and clone size come from that table. This sample holds over 100,000 clones; approximately 90% were observed only once. In total, the top ten clones hold approximately 18% of the sample.

The sequence came from an adult in good health. Sample: peripheral blood, taken on day 0 of AZD1222 vaccination. In this chain, TRBV2 is recombined with TRBJ2-5; the D segment might be TRBD1 or TRBD2, since each matches 5 bases. The DNA sequence is given as TGTGCCAGCATTGGCTTGGGACGGGACCAAGAGACCCAGTACTTC. Translation gives CASIGLGRDQETQYF.